Below, 30 T cell receptor beta chains from the same sample are listed, as sequenced in a study of CD8+ T cells in alopecia areata (dated by TCRdb to the late 2010s). Libraries came from the immunoSEQ multiplex PCR assay. To provide template for TCR sequencing, every sample had RNA extracted and reverse transcribed into cDNA. The source is immuneACCESS, and TCRdb retained only in-frame sequences with V and J called. Part of the clones is not carried over; for the studies checked, unresolved V genes explain less than half of this, and the remainder is unexplained. The table for this sample lists over 150,000 clones; 50% to 60% of them were counted only once. Around 0.69% of the sample lies in the top ten. The intended sense of this specimen's time point label: 4 weeks on oral tofacitinib. Sample treatment or condition, as interpreted from the label and publication: oral pan-JAK inhibitor, 5-10 mg twice daily.

The source material was CD4+ T cells sorted from blood, sampled at week 4, from a patient treated with tofacitinib. All receptors derive from a human donor with alopecia areata.

This clone was counted once. The gene calls are TRBV29-1 and TRBJ1-1; D unresolved. CDR1 and CDR2 (germline): SQVTM, ANQGSEA. This CDR3 spans 11 amino acids. V was cut by 4 bases and J by 5 bases, with 8 bases left in between. In nucleotides, the CDR3 is TGCAGCGTTGTGGGCGTAACTGAAGCTTTCTTT. Its protein product is CSVVGVTEAFF.

This chain links TRBV5-6 with TRBJ2-3; no reliable D call. The CDR3 length is 14 residues. V was pared by 0 bases and J by 0 bases, with 5 bases between. Germline V gives CDR1 SGHDT, CDR2 YYEEEE. For the CDR3, the DNA is TGTGCCAGCAGCTTGGTGGGGAGCACAGATACGCAGTATTTT. Translating it yields CASSLVGSTDTQYF.

This CDR3 reads CASSSGTGVLETQYF. Here the CDR3 DNA reads TGTGCCAGCAGCTCCGGGACAGGGGTATTGGAGACCCAGTACTTC. The chain uses TRBV11-2 and TRBJ2-5; 10 nucleotides line up with TRBD1. CDR1 is SGHAT and CDR2 is FQNNGV in the germline V gene. This CDR3 has 15 amino acids. Losses at the gene ends were 4 bases for V and 5 bases for J; bases not matched to a gene: 7.

This clone was observed once. The J gene is TRBJ2-3, the V gene TRBV30, with 8 nucleotides matching TRBD1. Germline CDR1 is GTSNPN and CDR2 is SVGIG (reference sequence). The CDR3 consists of 14 residues. J gave up 2 bases and V 6 bases, and 7 bases lay outside the gene matches. CDR3 bases: TGTGCCTGCAGGGGGCCGTGGCCCACAGATACGCAGTATTTT. It translates to CACRGPWPTDTQYF.

The chain employs TRBV4-1 and TRBJ2-3; D not certain. CDR3 length: 13 residues. The germline V gene encodes CDR1 MGHRA and CDR2 YSYEKL. Trimming left V 1 base short and J 6 bases short, with 8 bases between. CDR3 bases: TGCGCCAGCAGCCAAGGGTGGATGGATACGCAGTATTTT. It specifies CASSQGWMDTQYF.

The chain employs TRBV4-3 and TRBJ2-3; 13 bases line up with TRBD2. The germline V gene has CDR1 LGHNA and CDR2 YSLEER. The CDR3 totals 17 residues. The ends lost 4 bases at V and 0 bases at J; junction bases unmatched: 4. DNA for the CDR3: TGCGCCAGCAGCCGAGGGACTAGCGGGACTAGCACAGATACGCAGTATTTT. Amino acid sequence: CASSRGTSGTSTDTQYF.

This clone has a handful of counts. V gene TRBV19 combines with J gene TRBJ2-3; TRBD1 matches at 8 bases. With 4 bases clipped from V and 4 bases from J, the junction kept 7 bases outside the gene matches. The CDR3 extends over 15 amino acids. Germline V lookup: CDR1 LNHDA, CDR2 SQIVND (reference sequence). The CDR3: CASSKQGAQADTQYF. CDR3 nucleotide sequence: TGTGCCAGTAGTAAGCAGGGGGCGCAAGCAGATACGCAGTATTTT. Full variable domain (remainder filled in from reference TRBV19 and TRBJ2-3): DGGITQSPKYLFRKEGQNVTLSCEQNLNHDAMYWYRQDPGQGLRLIYYSQIVNDFQKGDIAEGYSVSREKKESFPLTVTSAQKNPTAFYLCASSKQGAQADTQYFGPGTRLTVL.

CDR3 sequence (DNA): TGTGCCAGCTTGTCAGGGCCCTACGAGCAGTACTTC. The encoded protein is CASLSGPYEQYF. This chain joins TRBV28 and TRBJ2-7; D is possibly TRBD1 (5 bases). The CDR3 covers 12 residues. Germline-derived CDR1 and CDR2 are MDHEN and SYDVKM. Trimming stripped 8 bases from V and 2 bases from J, with 10 bases between.

The CDR3 region is CASSHNSGTVYEQYF. CDR3 nucleotide sequence: TGTGCCAGCAGCCATAATAGCGGGACCGTCTACGAGCAGTACTTC. The J gene is TRBJ2-7, the V gene TRBV11-1; 8 nucleotides match TRBD2. The CDR3 runs 15 residues. V trimming: 5 bases; J trimming: 3 bases; junction bases outside the gene matches: 9. Germline CDR1 and CDR2: SGHAT and FQDESV (reference sequence).

This chain joins TRBV5-1 and TRBJ2-5, with D perhaps assigned TRBD1 or TRBD2 (6 bases each). The V gene lost 3 bases and the J gene lost 4 bases, with 13 bases spanning the gap. Germline values: CDR1 SGHRS, CDR2 YFSETQ. The CDR3 is made up of 14 amino acids. For the CDR3, the DNA is TGCGCCAGCAGCTACCTAGGGGGAGGAGAGACCCAGTACTTC. Its translation: CASSYLGGGETQYF.

Written as DNA, the CDR3 is TGTGCCAGCAGCGTCCCCGGGACTAATGAAAAACTGTTTTTT. It is translated as CASSVPGTNEKLFF. V and J are TRBV9 and TRBJ1-4, with D unresolved. The length of the CDR3 is 14 residues. V shed 2 bases and J shed 2 bases, with 7 bases lying between them. Germline loops: CDR1 SGDLS, CDR2 YYNGEE.

This clone appeared a few times. The chain employs TRBV5-1 and TRBJ1-1; 9 positions agree with TRBD1. Germline-derived CDR1 and CDR2 are SGHRS and YFSETQ. The CDR3 is made up of 14 amino acids. V lost 4 bases and J lost 10; bases outside the gene matches: 11. The CDR3 DNA is TGCGCCAGCAGCCAGACGGGACAGGGAAGGGGAGCTTTCTTT. This sequence encodes CASSQTGQGRGAFF.

This clone was counted a single time. The chain recombines TRBV2 with TRBJ2-7, with D uncertain. Germline values: CDR1 SNHLY, CDR2 FYNNEI. This CDR3 is 14 amino acids long. Trimming took off 4 bases at V and 3 bases at J, with 13 bases between the two ends. The DNA for the CDR3 is TGTGCCAGCAGTGGATCCGGCTTCAGCTACGAGCAGTACTTC. It is translated as CASSGSGFSYEQYF.

The chain uses TRBV5-1 and TRBJ2-6, with TRBD1 matching over 7 bases. Germline V CDR1 and CDR2: SGHRS, YFSETQ. Trimming cost V 4 bases and J 0 bases; bases outside gene matches: 10. This CDR3 is 18 amino acids long. CDR3 protein: CASSLRRTGNSGANVLTF. Written as DNA, the CDR3 is TGCGCCAGCAGCCTTCGGAGGACAGGAAACTCTGGGGCCAACGTCCTGACTTTC.

This rearrangement joins TRBV30 to TRBJ2-2; a possible D gene is TRBD2 (6 bases). This CDR3 contains 15 residues. Per germline, CDR1 GTSNPN and CDR2 SVGIG (reference sequence). The V end was cut by 8 bases, the J end by 1 base, with 17 bases between. CDR3 in DNA: TGTGCCATAAAACGCGGGGTCGGGAACACCGGGGAGCTGTTTTTT. It encodes CAIKRGVGNTGELFF.

The chain is built from TRBV29-1 and TRBJ2-5; the D gene is possibly TRBD1 (6 bases). The CDR3 sequence is 14 residues long. The germline V gene encodes CDR1 SQVTM and CDR2 ANQGSEA. Trimming shortened V by 3 bases and J by 0 bases, and 11 bases separated the two germline ends. Here the CDR3 reads CSVDRQVDQETQYF. The CDR3 region has the DNA TGCAGCGTTGACCGACAGGTTGACCAAGAGACCCAGTACTTC. The full variable domain, completed using reference TRBV29-1 and TRBJ2-5, is SAVISQKPSRDICQRGTSLTIQCQVDSQVTMMFWYRQQPGQSLTLIATANQGSEATYESGFVIDKFPISRPNLTFSTLTVSNMSPEDSSIYLCSVDRQVDQETQYFGPGTRLLVL.

The chain links TRBV6-1 to TRBJ1-1; D gene uncertain. The V and J ends lost 8 bases and 0 bases respectively, with 10 bases between them. Germline V gene lookup returns CDR1 MNHNS and CDR2 SASEGT. This CDR3 is built from 13 residues. The CDR3: CASVNGVNTEAFF. The DNA for the CDR3 is TGTGCCAGCGTTAACGGAGTGAACACTGAAGCTTTCTTT.

The table lists this clone with a few counts. The V gene is TRBV27, the J gene TRBJ2-5; 8 bases map to TRBD1. CDR1 MNHEY and CDR2 SMNVEV come from the germline V gene (reference sequence). Trimming took 3 bases from V and 3 from J; bases not matched to a gene: 6. The CDR3 length is 15 residues. This CDR3 reads CASSFQGAIEETQYF. Written as DNA, the CDR3 is TGTGCCAGCAGTTTCCAGGGGGCTATAGAAGAGACCCAGTACTTC.

V and J are TRBV4-1 and TRBJ1-1; D possibly corresponds to TRBD1 (5 bases). The CDR3 is 15 residues long. V dropped 2 bases and J dropped 4 bases, with 14 bases sitting between them. In germline, CDR1 is MGHRA, CDR2 YSYEKL. The CDR3 here is CASSQYQGFSTEAFF. The CDR3 coding sequence is TGCGCCAGCAGCCAATATCAGGGCTTCAGCACTGAAGCTTTCTTT.

This clone was seen a few times. The chain combines TRBV30 with TRBJ2-7; either TRBD1 or TRBD2 may supply D (5 bases each). Germline V lookup: CDR1 GTSNPN, CDR2 SVGIG (reference sequence). V was shortened by 8 bases and J by 6 bases, with 14 bases between the two germline ends. The CDR3 spans 11 residues. The CDR3 sequence: CAGTLAVEQYF. For the CDR3, the DNA is TGTGCCGGGACCTTGGCCGTCGAGCAGTACTTC.

The chain is built from TRBV29-1 and TRBJ2-7, with 9 bases aligning to TRBD1. The V gene end was trimmed by 7 bases and the J gene end by 4 bases; junction bases not matched to a gene: 8. Germline V gives CDR1 SQVTM, CDR2 ANQGSEA. This CDR3 region has 13 residues. The CDR3 loop reads CSATPGQGYEQYF. The CDR3 DNA sequence: TGCAGCGCCACTCCGGGACAGGGTTACGAGCAGTACTTC.

The chain uses TRBV29-1 and TRBJ1-5; D is unresolved. The CDR3 is made up of 15 amino acids. V was trimmed by 6 bases and J by 0 bases, leaving 15 bases between them. CDR1 and CDR2 from the germline V gene are SQVTM and ANQGSEA. CDR3 DNA sequence: TGCAGCGTGGGCCTAGGGCCCAATAGCAATCAGCCCCAGCATTTT. It is translated as CSVGLGPNSNQPQHF.

This chain uses TRBV28 with TRBJ1-5; D unclear. Trimming removed 2 bases from V and 7 bases from J, with 15 bases in between. The CDR3 has 15 residues. Germline loops: CDR1 MDHEN, CDR2 SYDVKM. The chain's CDR3 is CASSLLGHYPQPQHF. The DNA of the CDR3 is TGTGCCAGCAGTTTACTAGGGCACTACCCCCAGCCCCAGCATTTT.

The CDR3 here is CASSPRQPYEQYF. Here the CDR3 DNA reads TGCGCCAGCAGCCCCCGACAGCCCTACGAGCAGTACTTC. The chain employs TRBV4-1 and TRBJ2-7; possibly TRBD1 for D (5 bases). The V end was cut by 4 bases, the J end by 2 bases, with 9 bases between. CDR1 is MGHRA and CDR2 is YSYEKL in the germline V gene. The CDR3 has 13 amino acids.

V is TRBV7-9 and J is TRBJ1-2; D might be TRBD1 (5 bases). The CDR3 runs to 13 residues. Per the germline V gene, CDR1 is SEHNR and CDR2 is FQNEAQ (reference sequence). V was pared by 3 bases and J by 5 bases, with 10 bases between. CDR3 nucleotides: TGTGCCAGCAGCTTGGGGGTTGGATATGGCTACACCTTC. Protein sequence: CASSLGVGYGYTF.

CDR3 protein: CASSTEAGVGTDTQYF. The DNA for the CDR3 is TGTGCCAGTAGTACCGAAGCGGGAGTGGGCACAGATACGCAGTATTTT. The chain is built from TRBV19 and TRBJ2-3; 8 bases are a match to TRBD2. This CDR3 has 16 amino acids. Germline loops: CDR1 LNHDA, CDR2 SQIVND (reference sequence). V was pared by 4 bases and J by 1 base, with 7 bases of the junction left unmatched.

The CDR3 sequence: CASRGTAGRYEQYF. The CDR3 DNA is TGTGCCAGCCGGGGGACGGCAGGGAGGTACGAGCAGTACTTC. V and J are TRBV6-5 and TRBJ2-7; D may be TRBD2 (6 bases). The CDR3 is 14 residues long. Trimming cost V 8 bases and J 4 bases, with 18 bases left between them. Germline CDR1 and CDR2: MNHEY and SVGAGI.

The CDR3 loop is CASSEFGIMNYGYTF. The CDR3 DNA follows: TGTGCCAGCAGTGAGTTTGGCATTATGAACTATGGCTACACCTTC. The rearrangement joins TRBV2 to TRBJ1-2; D is uncertain. V lost 3 bases, J lost 2 bases, and 13 bases lay in between. The CDR3 consists of 15 residues. Germline CDR1 is SNHLY and CDR2 is FYNNEI. Supplemented by reference TRBV2 and TRBJ1-2, the full variable domain reads EPEVTQTPSHQVTQMGQEVILRCVPISNHLYFYWYRQILGQKVEFLVSFYNNEISEKSEIFDDQFSVERPDGSNFTLKIRSTKLEDSAMYFCASSEFGIMNYGYTFGSGTRLTVV.

The CDR3 here is CASTTGLGYGYTF. CDR3 coding DNA: TGTGCCAGCACTACGGGCCTGGGGTATGGCTACACCTTC. J is TRBJ1-2 and V is TRBV27; D not certain. The CDR3 contains 13 residues. Germline-derived CDR1 and CDR2 are MNHEY and SMNVEV (reference sequence). Trimming shortened V by 7 bases and J by 5 bases, and 14 bases separated the two germline ends.

This clone was counted between two and nine times. CDR3 loop: CASSVYNEQFF. For the CDR3, the DNA is TGTGCCAGCAGTGTCTACAATGAGCAGTTCTTC. The chain uses TRBV25-1 and TRBJ2-1; D is unresolved. Germline values: CDR1 MGHDK, CDR2 SYGVNS. Trimming removed 4 bases at V and 3 bases at J, with 1 base between. The CDR3 is 11 residues long.